This TCR beta chain emerged from a study of cytomegalovirus exposure and HLA in healthy donors. As for the study in general: Of over 350 genotyped donors, more than 75% grouped in the Caucasian-associated ancestry cluster. Study outcomes and limitations: Exclusion as indistinguishable affected some V segments, including TRBV6-2 and TRBV6-3. Researchers catalogued approximately 170 TCR beta chains as cytomegalovirus-associated.

Vbeta (60) and Jbeta (13) primers were used in the PCR. Method: immunoSEQ multiplex PCR; TCRdb's copy keeps in-frame clones and lacks some. The table includes about 130,000 clones, about 73% detected once. Per germline, CDR1 SGHDT and CDR2 YYEEEE. V shed 1 base and J 8 bases; nucleotides not matched to a gene: 9. The length of the CDR3 is 15 residues. Remarks on this clone: The target antigen is unknown.

Sequencing used PBMCs. The clonotype originates from a woman in her forties or fifties in good health and CMV-seropositive. The chain recombines TRBV5-6 with TRBJ1-3, with 7 bases fitting TRBD1. CDR3 coding DNA: TGTGCCAGCAGCTTGAATAGGGACAGTCGATACACCATATATTTT. It specifies CASSLNRDSRYTIYF.